Each of the 13 T cell receptor beta chains below was sequenced from the same sample in a study of a mutant IDH1 vaccine in newly diagnosed glioma. Their specific antigens are unknown. This table comes from immunoSEQ multiplex PCR, and its TCRdb copy is limited to in-frame clones, with some not included. Among more than 35,000 clones, about four fifths were seen once, and the ten largest hold 4.5% to 6%. As to time point: week 35, safety follow-up. Topical imiquimod accompanied each vaccine dose, which consisted of 300 ug of mutant IDH1 20-mer peptide. The input for sequencing was PBMCs, taken from a glioma patient whose treatment included an IDH1 peptide vaccine. These receptors all stem from a woman in her forties with glioma. Some clones in this sample may be carry-over from other donors' samples.

This clone is medium-sized in the sample. The V and J genes are TRBV7-3 and TRBJ2-3, with D unresolved. Trimming left V 5 bases short and J 2 bases short, with 8 bases between. Germline lookup yields CDR1 SGHTA and CDR2 FQGTGA. The CDR3 extends over 13 amino acids. CDR3: CASSPRYTDTQYF. The DNA of the CDR3 is TGTGCCAGCAGCCCCCGTTACACAGATACGCAGTATTTT.

The chain recombines TRBV9 with TRBJ1-6, with unresolved D. Germline loops: CDR1 SGDLS, CDR2 YYNGEE. The V end lost 3 bases, the J end lost 10 bases, and 14 bases lay between the germline ends. The CDR3 spans 14 residues. CDR3 bases: TGTGCCAGCAGCGAAGGCATGTATGAGTCACCCCTCCACTTT. Protein: CASSEGMYESPLHF.

This clone was counted a single time. V usage is TRBV7-6 and J usage is TRBJ1-4; no firm D call. Germline CDR1 and CDR2: SGHVS and FNYEAQ. There are 13 residues in the CDR3. With 5 bases removed from V and 7 bases from J, the gap between germline ends came to 11 bases. CDR3 nucleotide sequence: TGTGCCAGCAGCCGCCGCCTCGGTGAAAAACTGTTTTTT. As protein: CASSRRLGEKLFF. Full variable domain (rest looked up from reference TRBV7-6 and TRBJ1-4): GAGVSQSPRYKVTKRGQDVALRCDPISGHVSLYWYRQALGQGPEFLTYFNYEAQQDKSGLPNDRFSAERPEGSISTLTIQRTEQRDSAMYRCASSRRLGEKLFFGSGTQLSVL.

This clone has only a few counts. CDR3 nucleotides: TGTGCCAGCAGCCTCCGGAGTGTCGAGCAGTACTTC. Translated: CASSLRSVEQYF. The chain is built from TRBV5-4 and TRBJ2-7; D is undetermined. Trimming stripped 4 bases from V and 6 bases from J, with 11 bases between. The CDR3 length is 12 residues. Germline V gene lookup returns CDR1 SGHNT and CDR2 YYREEE (reference sequence).

The chain carries TRBV5-6 and TRBJ2-1; D gene ambiguous. The germline V gene encodes CDR1 SGHDT and CDR2 YYEEEE. The V end was cut by 3 bases, the J end by 13 bases, with 11 bases between. The CDR3 length is 11 residues. The DNA of the CDR3 is TGTGCCAGCAGCTACGAGGAGATTCAGTTCTTC. It specifies CASSYEEIQFF. The entire variable domain, with the rest obtained from reference TRBV5-6 and TRBJ2-1, is as follows: DAGVTQSPTHLIKTRGQQVTLRCSPKSGHDTVSWYQQALGQGPQFIFQYYEEEERQRGNFPDRFSGHQFPNYSSELNVNALLLGDSALYLCASSYEEIQFFGPGTRLTVL.

The genes are TRBV6-1 and TRBJ1-2, with D possibly being TRBD1 (5 bases). This CDR3 contains 14 residues. The V and J ends lost 9 bases and 4 bases respectively, with 18 bases between them. Germline V lookup: CDR1 MNHNS, CDR2 SASEGT. CDR3 region: CASSPAPRGYGYTF. CDR3 sequence (DNA): TGTGCCAGTAGTCCGGCGCCGAGGGGCTATGGCTACACCTTC.

The CDR3 loop reads CASSLNLGQTQYF. DNA for the CDR3: TGTGCCAGCAGCTTAAACCTGGGCCAGACCCAGTACTTC. The rearrangement links TRBV7-3 to TRBJ2-5; D is unresolved. The CDR3 sequence is 13 residues long. Germline CDR1 is SGHTA and CDR2 is FQGTGA. Trimming removed 1 base at V and 6 bases at J, with 9 bases between.

In DNA, the CDR3 is TGTGCCAGCAGTTACGAGGGGGGCAATCAGCCCCAGCATTTT. It codes for CASSYEGGNQPQHF. The V gene is TRBV6-6, the J gene TRBJ1-5; perhaps TRBD1 as D (6 bases). Germline V gene lookup returns CDR1 MNHNY and CDR2 SVGAGI (reference sequence). CDR3 length equals 14 residues. With 2 bases removed from V and 2 bases from J, the gap between germline ends came to 7 bases.

CDR3 loop: CSVGRGDTAYEQYF. The CDR3 coding sequence is TGCAGCGTTGGACGAGGGGACACAGCCTACGAGCAGTACTTC. This chain joins TRBV29-1 and TRBJ2-7; D might be TRBD1 (6 bases). The germline gives CDR1 SQVTM, CDR2 ANQGSEA. The CDR3 is 14 amino acids. The V and J ends lost 4 bases and 2 bases respectively, with 15 bases between them.

The chain is built from TRBV5-1 and TRBJ1-6; 7 bases line up with TRBD1. Trimming cost V 4 bases and J 6 bases; bases outside gene matches: 7. Germline CDR1 reads SGHRS; CDR2 reads YFSETQ. This CDR3 comprises 15 residues. CDR3 sequence reads: CASSQTGKGNSPLHF. CDR3 nucleotide sequence: TGCGCCAGCAGCCAGACAGGGAAGGGTAATTCACCCCTCCACTTT.

The chain joins TRBV4-3 to TRBJ2-2; D unresolved. V dropped 1 base and J dropped 6 bases, with 12 bases sitting between them. The CDR3 extends over 15 amino acids. The germline gives CDR1 LGHNA, CDR2 YSLEER. The chain's CDR3 is CASSQGGGSAGELFF. The CDR3, as DNA: TGCGCCAGCAGCCAAGGAGGCGGTTCGGCCGGGGAGCTGTTTTTT.

The rearrangement links TRBV7-3 to TRBJ1-6; TRBD1 might be the D (5 bases). Trimming took off 5 bases at V and 5 bases at J, with 13 bases between the two ends. This CDR3 contains 15 residues. Germline assignment: CDR1 SGHTA and CDR2 FQGTGA. DNA for the CDR3: TGTGCCAGCAGCCAAGGGGCGCTGAATAATTCACCCCTCCACTTT. Translated, it gives CASSQGALNNSPLHF.

This clone came up a few times. V usage is TRBV7-9 and J usage is TRBJ2-7; possible D gene TRBD2, 5 bases. Trimming removed 1 base at V and 6 bases at J, with 16 bases between. The CDR3 totals 15 residues. Looked up from germline, CDR1 is SEHNR and CDR2 is FQNEAQ (reference sequence). The CDR3 DNA follows: TGTGCCAGCAGCTTAGTGGGGAGTTCCCTGGCCGAGCAGTACTTC. This translates into CASSLVGSSLAEQYF.